The 2 T cell receptor beta chains below all came from one sample that was sequenced in a study of blood T cell repertoires in COVID-19 (dated by TCRdb to about 2020). The library was produced with the immunoSEQ multiplex PCR assay. This is the immuneACCESS table as TCRdb keeps it, with only in-frame sequences that have V and J called. A part of the clones is gone; compared with another copy, unresolved V genes explain less than half, and the rest is unexplained. The sample contains 140,000 to 150,000 clones, roughly nine tenths of them found a single time. Over 2% of the sample goes to the ten largest clones. Sample: peripheral blood. Every receptor here comes from a human donor with COVID-19, enrolled during active disease. The donor label of this sample is uncertain.

The chain recombines TRBV7-9 with TRBJ2-2; no firm D call. Germline V lookup: CDR1 SEHNR, CDR2 FQNEAQ (reference sequence). Trimming cost V 5 bases and J 4 bases, with 5 bases left between them. The CDR3 is made up of 12 amino acids. CDR3 sequence (DNA): TGTGCCAGCAGCCACGGCACCGGGGAGCTGTTTTTT. Its protein product is CASSHGTGELFF.

This clone has just one count. The gene calls are TRBV6-5 and TRBJ2-3, with D unclear. This CDR3 has 15 residues. The V gene lost 8 bases and the J gene lost 5 bases, with 20 bases spanning the gap. CDR1 and CDR2 (germline): MNHEY, SVGAGI. CDR3 nucleotides: TGTGCCAGCTCAGGCCGAAGTTCCCGCAGAGATACGCAGTATTTT. Translated, it gives CASSGRSSRRDTQYF.